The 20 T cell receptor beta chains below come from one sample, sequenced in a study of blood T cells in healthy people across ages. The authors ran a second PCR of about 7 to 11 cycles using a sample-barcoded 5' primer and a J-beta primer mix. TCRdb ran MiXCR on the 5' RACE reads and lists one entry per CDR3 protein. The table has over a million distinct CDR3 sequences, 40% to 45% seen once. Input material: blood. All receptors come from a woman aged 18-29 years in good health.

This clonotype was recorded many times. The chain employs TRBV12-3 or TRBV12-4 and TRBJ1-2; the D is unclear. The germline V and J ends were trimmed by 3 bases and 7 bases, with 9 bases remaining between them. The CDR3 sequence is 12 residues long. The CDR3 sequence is CASSFDRVGYTF. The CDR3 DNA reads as TGTGCCAGCAGTTTCGATAGGGTTGGCTACACCTTC.

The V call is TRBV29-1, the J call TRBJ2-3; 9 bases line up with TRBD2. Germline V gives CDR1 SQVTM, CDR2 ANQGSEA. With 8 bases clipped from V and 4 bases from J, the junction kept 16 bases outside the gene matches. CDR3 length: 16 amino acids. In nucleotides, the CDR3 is TGCAGCATTCGTAATTTCCTAGCGGGGAGCGCAGATACGCAGTATTTT. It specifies CSIRNFLAGSADTQYF.

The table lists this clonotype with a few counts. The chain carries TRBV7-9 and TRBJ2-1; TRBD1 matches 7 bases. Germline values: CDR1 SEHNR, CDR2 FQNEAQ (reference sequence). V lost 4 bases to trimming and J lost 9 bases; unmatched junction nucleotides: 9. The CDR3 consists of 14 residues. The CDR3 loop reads CASSSTGAAIEQFF. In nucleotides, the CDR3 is TGTGCCAGCAGCTCCACAGGGGCGGCTATTGAGCAGTTCTTC.

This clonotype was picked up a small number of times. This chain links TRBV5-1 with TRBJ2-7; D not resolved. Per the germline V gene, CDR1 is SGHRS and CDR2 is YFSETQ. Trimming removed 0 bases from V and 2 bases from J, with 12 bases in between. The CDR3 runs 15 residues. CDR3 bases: TGCGCCAGCAGCTTGGAACTTGGGGTTACCTACGAGCAGTACTTC. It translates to CASSLELGVTYEQYF.

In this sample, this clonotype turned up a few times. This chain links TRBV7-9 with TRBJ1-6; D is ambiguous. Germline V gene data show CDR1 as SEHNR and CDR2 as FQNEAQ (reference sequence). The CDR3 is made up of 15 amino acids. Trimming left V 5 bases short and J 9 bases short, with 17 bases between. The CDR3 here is CASSQAPIGSSPLHF. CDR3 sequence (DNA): TGTGCCAGCAGCCAGGCTCCGATTGGGAGTTCACCCCTCCACTTT.

The CDR3 protein is CASSHVLAASSYEQYF. In DNA, the CDR3 is TGTGCCAGCAGCCATGTACTAGCGGCTAGCTCCTACGAGCAGTACTTC. V gene TRBV4-2 combines with J gene TRBJ2-7; 8 positions agree with TRBD2. Per the germline V gene, CDR1 is LGHNA and CDR2 is YNFKEQ. This CDR3 has 16 amino acids. Trimming took 3 bases from V and 0 from J; bases not matched to a gene: 7.

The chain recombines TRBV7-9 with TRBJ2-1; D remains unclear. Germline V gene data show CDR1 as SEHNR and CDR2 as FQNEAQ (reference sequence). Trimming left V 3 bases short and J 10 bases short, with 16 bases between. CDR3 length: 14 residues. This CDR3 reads CASSFGQMFYEQFF. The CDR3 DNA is TGTGCCAGCAGCTTTGGCCAGATGTTCTACGAGCAGTTCTTC.

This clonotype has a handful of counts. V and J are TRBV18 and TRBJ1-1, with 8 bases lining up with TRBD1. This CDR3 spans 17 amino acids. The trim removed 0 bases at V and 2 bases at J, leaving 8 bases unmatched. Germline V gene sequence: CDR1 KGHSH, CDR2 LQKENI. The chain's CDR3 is CASSPPQGAVGNTEAFF. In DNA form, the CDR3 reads TGTGCCAGCTCACCACCCCAGGGGGCCGTGGGAAACACTGAAGCTTTCTTT. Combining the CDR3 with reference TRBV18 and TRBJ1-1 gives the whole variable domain NAGVMQNPRHLVRRRGQEARLRCSPMKGHSHVYWYRQLPEEGLKFMVYLQKENIIDESGMPKERFSAEFPKEGPSILRIQQVVRGDSAAYFCASSPPQGAVGNTEAFFGQGTRLTVV.

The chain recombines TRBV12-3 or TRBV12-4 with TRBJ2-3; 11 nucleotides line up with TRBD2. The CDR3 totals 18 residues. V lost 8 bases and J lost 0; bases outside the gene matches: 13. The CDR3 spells CASRPRLAGLGSTDTQYF. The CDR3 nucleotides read TGTGCCAGCCGTCCTCGACTAGCGGGGTTAGGGAGCACAGATACGCAGTATTTT.

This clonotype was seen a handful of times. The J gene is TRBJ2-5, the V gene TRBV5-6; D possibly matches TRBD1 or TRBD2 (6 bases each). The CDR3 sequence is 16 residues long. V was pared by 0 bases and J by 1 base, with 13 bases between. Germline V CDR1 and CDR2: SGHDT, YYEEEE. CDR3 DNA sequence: TGTGCCAGCAGCTTGGCAGGGGAGGCCTTCCAAGAGACCCAGTACTTC. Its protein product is CASSLAGEAFQETQYF.

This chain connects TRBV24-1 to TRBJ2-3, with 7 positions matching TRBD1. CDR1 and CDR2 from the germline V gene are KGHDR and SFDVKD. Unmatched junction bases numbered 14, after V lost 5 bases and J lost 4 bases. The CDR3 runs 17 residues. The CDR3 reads CATSVLVRRGQPDTQYF. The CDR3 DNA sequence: TGTGCCACCAGTGTCCTAGTCCGAAGGGGGCAGCCAGATACGCAGTATTTT.

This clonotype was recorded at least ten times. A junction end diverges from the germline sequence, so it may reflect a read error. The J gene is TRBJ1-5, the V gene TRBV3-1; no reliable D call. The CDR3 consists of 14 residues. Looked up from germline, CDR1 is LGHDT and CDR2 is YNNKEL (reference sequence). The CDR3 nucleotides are TGCGCCAGCAGCCAAGCATATAGCAATCAGCCCCAGCATTTT. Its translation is CASSQAYSNQPQHF.

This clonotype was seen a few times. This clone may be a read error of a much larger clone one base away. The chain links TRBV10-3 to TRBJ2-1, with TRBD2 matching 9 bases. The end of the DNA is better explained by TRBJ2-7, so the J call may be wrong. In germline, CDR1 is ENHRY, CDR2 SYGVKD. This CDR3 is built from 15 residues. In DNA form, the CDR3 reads TGTGCCATCAGTGAAGCAGCGGGGGGAAACAATGAGCAGTACTTC. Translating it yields CAISEAAGGNNEQYF.

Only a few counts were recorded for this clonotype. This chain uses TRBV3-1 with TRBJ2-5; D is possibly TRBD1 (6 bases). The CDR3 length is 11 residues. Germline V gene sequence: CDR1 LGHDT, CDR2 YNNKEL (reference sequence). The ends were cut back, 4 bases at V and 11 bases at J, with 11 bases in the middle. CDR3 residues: CASSLGTLQYF. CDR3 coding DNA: TGTGCCAGCAGCCTCGGGACACTGCAGTACTTC.

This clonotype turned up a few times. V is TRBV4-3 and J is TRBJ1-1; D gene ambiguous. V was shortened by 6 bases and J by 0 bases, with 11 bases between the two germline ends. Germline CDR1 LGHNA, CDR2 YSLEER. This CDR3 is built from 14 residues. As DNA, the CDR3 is TGCGCCAGCAGGCGAGGATCCGTGAACACTGAAGCTTTCTTT. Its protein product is CASRRGSVNTEAFF.

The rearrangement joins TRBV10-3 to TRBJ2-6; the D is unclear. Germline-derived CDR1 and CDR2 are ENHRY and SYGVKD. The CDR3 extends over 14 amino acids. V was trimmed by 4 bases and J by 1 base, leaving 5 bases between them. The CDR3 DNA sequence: TGTGCCATCAGTGGGAAATCTGGGGCCAACGTCCTGACTTTC. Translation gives CAISGKSGANVLTF.

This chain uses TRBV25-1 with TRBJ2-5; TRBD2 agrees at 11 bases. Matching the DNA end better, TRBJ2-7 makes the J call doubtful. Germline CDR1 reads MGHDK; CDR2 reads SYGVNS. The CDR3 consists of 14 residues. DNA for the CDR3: TGTGCCAGCAGTAAGACTAGCGGGGTCTACGAGCAGTACTTC. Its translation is CASSKTSGVYEQYF.

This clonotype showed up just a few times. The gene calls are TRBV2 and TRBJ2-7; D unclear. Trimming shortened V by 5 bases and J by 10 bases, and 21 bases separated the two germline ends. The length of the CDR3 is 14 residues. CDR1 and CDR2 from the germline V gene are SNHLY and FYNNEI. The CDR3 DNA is TGTGCCAGCAGTAAACAGAAATCCCTACGAGAACAGTACTTC. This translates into CASSKQKSLREQYF.

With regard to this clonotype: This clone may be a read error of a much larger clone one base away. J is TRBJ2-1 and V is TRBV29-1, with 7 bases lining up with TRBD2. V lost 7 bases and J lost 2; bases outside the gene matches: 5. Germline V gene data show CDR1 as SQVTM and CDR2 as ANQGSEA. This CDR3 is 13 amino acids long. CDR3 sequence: CSAAGITYNEQFF. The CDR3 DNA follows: TGCAGCGCAGCGGGAATCACCTACAATGAGCAGTTCTTC.

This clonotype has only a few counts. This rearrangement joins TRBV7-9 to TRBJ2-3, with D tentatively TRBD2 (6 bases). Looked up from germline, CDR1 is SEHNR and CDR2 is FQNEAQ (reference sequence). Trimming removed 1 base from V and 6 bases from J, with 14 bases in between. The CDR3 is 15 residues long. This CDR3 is CASSLVREYLDTQYF. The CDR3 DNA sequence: TGTGCCAGCAGCTTAGTACGGGAGTACCTTGATACGCAGTATTTT.